The rows below give T cell receptor beta chains drawn from one sample of a study of T cells after yellow fever vaccination. MiXCR was run by TCRdb on the 5' RACE reads, yielding one entry per CDR3 protein. The sample records about 580,000 distinct CDR3 sequences, about a sixth being singletons. The sample was PBMCs, taken more than 4 days after the first yellow fever vaccination. All receptors derive from a man aged 18-30 years who received the YFV17D yellow fever vaccine. The CDR3 runs from the conserved cysteine through the conserved F or W. The D gene is left open where the match is weak. Only some rows state a clone size, as once, few, many or a class for expanded clones.

>TRBJ2-1|TRBV7-2|TRBD2|.
CASSQNKAGIYNEQFF
TGTGCCAGCAGCCAAAACAAAGCGGGGATCTACAATGAGCAGTTCTTC
>TRBJ2-3|TRBV2|.|few
CASRLDFGTDTQYF
TGTGCCAGTCGACTAGACTTTGGCACAGATACGCAGTATTTT
>TRBJ2-2|TRBV12-5|TRBD2|.
CASGAATSGDTGELFF
TGTGCTAGTGGGGCGGCGACTAGCGGGGACACCGGGGAGCTGTTTTTT
>TRBJ1-3|TRBV20-1|TRBD1|.
CSARGQATSLNTIYF
TGCAGTGCACGAGGACAGGCGACGTCTCTAAACACCATATATTTT
>TRBJ2-3|TRBV20-1|TRBD1|.
CSLTGRSTDTQYF
TGCAGCCTGACAGGGCGAAGCACAGATACGCAGTATTTT
>TRBJ1-1|TRBV21-1|.|.
CASSKVRKDTEAFF
TGTGCCAGCAGCAAAGTAAGGAAGGACACTGAAGCTTTCTTT
>TRBJ2-7|TRBV27|TRBD1|few
CASSFIKRAGQGLHEQYF
TGTGCCAGCAGTTTTATCAAACGGGCGGGACAGGGTTTACACGAGCAGTACTTC
>TRBJ2-2|TRBV11-2|.|many
CASSFQGTGELFF
TGTGCCAGCAGCTTCCAGGGTACCGGGGAGCTGTTTTTT
>TRBJ2-5|TRBV10-3|.|.
CAISVGGAQETQYF
TGTGCCATCAGTGTAGGAGGGGCCCAAGAGACCCAGTACTTC
>TRBJ2-5|TRBV7-6|TRBD2|.
CASSLYAGGQETQYF
TGTGCCAGCAGCTTATACGCGGGGGGCCAAGAGACCCAGTACTTC
>TRBJ1-6|TRBV7-9|.|.
CASSAYVGNPLHF
TGTGCCAGCAGCGCATATGTAGGCAACCCCCTCCACTTT
>TRBJ1-2|TRBV20-1|.|few
CSARELQEVYGYTF
TGCAGTGCTAGAGAGCTTCAGGAAGTCTATGGCTACACCTTC
>TRBJ1-6|TRBV6-1|.|.
CASSKRGRDSPLHF
TGTGCCAGCAGTAAACGGGGCAGAGATTCACCCCTCCACTTT
>TRBJ2-1|TRBV28|TRBD2|.
CASSLGGGGRYNEQFF
TGTGCCAGCAGTTTGGGGGGCGGGGGGCGCTACAATGAGCAGTTCTTC
>TRBJ1-5|TRBV6-2/TRBV6-3|TRBD1|.
CASSHRQGGYSNQPQHF
TGTGCCAGCAGTCACCGACAGGGGGGATATAGCAATCAGCCCCAGCATTTT
>TRBJ2-5|TRBV27|.|.
CASSPYLPGPQETQYF
TGTGCCAGCAGTCCCTACCTCCCAGGGCCCCAAGAGACCCAGTACTTC
>TRBJ1-1|TRBV4-1|.|.
CASSQLKIGTEAFF
TGCGCCAGCAGCCAACTTAAAATTGGGACTGAAGCTTTCTTT
>TRBJ1-1|TRBV5-1|TRBD1|.
CASSFDGQVNTEAFF
TGCGCCAGCAGCTTCGACGGACAGGTGAACACTGAAGCTTTCTTT
>TRBJ2-7|TRBV6-1|.|many
CASSPGPSSYEQYF
TGTGCCAGCAGTCCCGGCCCCAGCTCCTACGAGCAGTACTTC
>TRBJ1-1|TRBV7-8|.|.
CASSPPWSGDANTEAFF
TGTGCCAGCAGCCCCCCCTGGTCGGGGGACGCCAACACTGAAGCTTTCTTT
>TRBJ1-2|TRBV18|.|.
CASSPPSALYGYTF
TGTGCCAGCTCACCACCGTCGGCCCTCTATGGCTACACCTTC
>TRBJ2-7|TRBV7-2|.|few
CASSLEGYYEQYF
TGTGCCAGCAGCTTAGAGGGGTACTACGAGCAGTACTTC
>TRBJ1-2|TRBV5-1|.|few
CASSLGGMGIDYGYTF
TGCGCCAGCAGCTTGGGTGGGATGGGGATCGACTATGGCTACACCTTC
>TRBJ1-6|TRBV20-1|.|few
CSARPGGDSPLHF
TGCAGTGCTAGACCAGGAGGGGATTCACCCCTCCACTTT
>TRBJ2-2|TRBV30|TRBD2|few
CAWSVPGTTTGELFF
TGTGCCTGGAGTGTACCCGGGACTACCACCGGGGAGCTGTTTTTT
>TRBJ1-5|TRBV28|.|few
CASSPGYNQPQHF
TGTGCCAGCAGTCCGGGCTACAATCAGCCCCAGCATTTT
>TRBJ1-1|TRBV12-3/TRBV12-4|.|many
CASSFTRGTEAFF
TGTGCCAGCAGTTTCACTAGGGGCACTGAAGCTTTCTTT
>TRBJ1-1|TRBV5-1|TRBD1|few
CASSLLGTVNTEAFF
TGCGCCAGCAGCTTGCTCGGGACAGTGAACACTGAAGCTTTCTTT
>TRBJ1-6|TRBV28|.|few
CASRLDGSNNSPLHF
TGTGCCAGCAGATTGGACGGCTCAAATAATTCACCCCTCCACTTT